These 9 T cell receptor beta chains share one sample of origin, sequenced in a study of blood T cell repertoires in COVID-19. The method was immunoSEQ multiplex PCR; TCRdb's version includes in-frame clones alone and lacks a portion of them. The sample lists about 46,000 clones; 75% to 90% were seen once. The sequencing sample was made of peripheral blood. These TCRs come from a man aged 55 to 70 with acute or convalescent COVID-19.

The CDR3 sequence: CASSPAENTEAFF. In DNA form, the CDR3 reads TGTGCCAGCAGTCCCGCGGAGAACACTGAAGCTTTCTTT. This chain joins TRBV27 and TRBJ1-1; D uncertain. Germline V gives CDR1 MNHEY, CDR2 SMNVEV (reference sequence). The length of the CDR3 is 13 residues. Trimming shortened V by 5 bases and J by 1 base, and 8 bases separated the two germline ends.

The chain recombines TRBV3-1 (or the pseudogene TRBV3-2) with TRBJ2-7, with 8 bases that match TRBD1. The junction had 9 bases not matched to a gene; V was cut back by 4 bases and J by 4 bases. CDR1 and CDR2 from the germline V gene are LGHDT and YNNKEL (reference sequence). This CDR3 region has 15 residues. CDR3 DNA sequence: TGTGCCAGCAGCCTCTCCTCAGGGGGCGCTTACGAGCAGTACTTC. Amino acid sequence: CASSLSSGGAYEQYF.

J is TRBJ2-7 and V is TRBV10-3, with 9 bases aligning to TRBD1. The germline V gene has CDR1 ENHRY and CDR2 SYGVKD. The CDR3 length is 12 residues. Trimming cost V 10 bases and J 6 bases; bases outside gene matches: 7. Here the CDR3 reads CATNRGQGEQYF. The CDR3 nucleotides are TGTGCCACTAACAGGGGGCAAGGCGAGCAGTACTTC.

The chain carries TRBV7-9 and TRBJ2-5; D is uncertain. The CDR3 is 14 residues long. CDR1 is SEHNR, CDR2 FQNEAQ, per germline (reference sequence). Trimming left V 4 bases short and J 3 bases short, with 12 bases between. CDR3 residues: CASSSRRVKETQYF. The CDR3 bases are TGTGCCAGCAGCTCGCGACGGGTAAAAGAGACCCAGTACTTC.

The chain carries TRBV18 and TRBJ2-1, with TRBD2 matching 9 bases. V lost 5 bases to trimming and J lost 3 bases; unmatched junction nucleotides: 8. The CDR3 is 16 amino acids. Germline V gene data show CDR1 as KGHSH and CDR2 as LQKENI. This CDR3 reads CASSNRSGRYYNEQFF. The CDR3 DNA follows: TGTGCCAGCTCAAACCGGAGCGGGAGGTACTACAATGAGCAGTTCTTC.

The chain recombines TRBV27 with TRBJ1-5, with a possible D match to TRBD1 (6 bases). The CDR3 has 14 residues. Germline CDR1 and CDR2: MNHEY and SMNVEV (reference sequence). Trimming took off 6 bases at V and 0 bases at J, with 9 bases between the two ends. For the CDR3, the DNA is TGTGCCAGCAGGGACAGTTATAGCAATCAGCCCCAGCATTTT. Protein product: CASRDSYSNQPQHF.

CDR3 sequence reads: CASSNPRGAGGYNQPQHF. In DNA, the CDR3 is TGTGCCAGCAGCAATCCGAGGGGGGCAGGGGGTTACAATCAGCCCCAGCATTTT. J is TRBJ1-5 and V is TRBV21-1; the table's TRBD1 call for D was not verified on the DNA. TRBV21-1 is tagged as a pseudogene. The CDR3 spans 18 residues.

The V gene is TRBV9, the J gene TRBJ2-5; D gene ambiguous. Germline lookup yields CDR1 SGDLS and CDR2 YYNGEE. The CDR3 is 13 amino acids. Trimming cost V 4 bases and J 5 bases, with 12 bases left between them. The CDR3 region is CASSYTPVETQYF. The CDR3 DNA follows: TGTGCCAGCAGCTACACGCCCGTCGAGACCCAGTACTTC.

This clone was found once. The chain carries TRBV25-1 and TRBJ1-3; 8 nucleotides align to TRBD1. The CDR3 consists of 14 residues. Germline trimming cut 8 bases from V and 2 bases from J; bases unmatched to any gene: 5. Per germline, CDR1 MGHDK and CDR2 SYGVNS. CDR3 sequence: CASAETGAGNTIYF. Here the CDR3 DNA reads TGTGCCAGCGCCGAGACAGGGGCTGGAAACACCATATATTTT.